Below are 2 T cell receptor beta chains sequenced from a single sample in a study of Ad26.COV2.S vaccination and SARS-CoV-2 variants. Measured with immunoSEQ multiplex PCR; TCRdb has only the in-frame clones, and not every one. The repertoire includes some 39,000 clones, 83% of them detected once, and less than 60% sits in the top ten. Sample: peripheral blood, taken after recovery from COVID-19. Receptor source: a human donor who had recovered from COVID-19.

The chain links TRBV21-1 to TRBJ1-1. TRBV21-1 is assigned pseudogene status. This CDR3 comprises 15 residues. CDR3 in amino acids: CASSLNLRGNTEAFF. CDR3 coding DNA: TGTGCCAGCAGCCTTAACCTGCGCGGGAACACTGAAGCTTTCTTT.

The chain is built from TRBV29-1 and TRBJ2-2; TRBD1 might be the D (6 bases). The length of the CDR3 is 15 residues. With 1 base removed from V and 7 bases from J, the gap between germline ends came to 16 bases. CDR1 and CDR2 from the germline V gene are SQVTM and ANQGSEA. The CDR3 protein is CSVEGWQGKIGELFF. CDR3 sequence (DNA): TGCAGCGTTGAAGGGTGGCAGGGGAAAATCGGGGAGCTGTTTTTT.